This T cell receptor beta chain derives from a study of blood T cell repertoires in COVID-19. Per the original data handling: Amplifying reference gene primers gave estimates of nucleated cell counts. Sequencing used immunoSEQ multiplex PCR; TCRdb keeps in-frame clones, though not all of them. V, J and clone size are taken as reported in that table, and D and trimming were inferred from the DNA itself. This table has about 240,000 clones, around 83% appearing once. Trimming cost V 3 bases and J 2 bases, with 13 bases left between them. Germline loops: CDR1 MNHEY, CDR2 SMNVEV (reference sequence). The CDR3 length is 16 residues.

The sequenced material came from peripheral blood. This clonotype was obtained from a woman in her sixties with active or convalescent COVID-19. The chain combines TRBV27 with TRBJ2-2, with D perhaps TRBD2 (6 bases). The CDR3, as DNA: TGTGCCAGCAGTTTTTGGGCGGGGCTTAACACCGGGGAGCTGTTTTTT. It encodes CASSFWAGLNTGELFF.